These 27 T cell receptor beta chains originate from one sample sequenced in a study of T cells in Graves' hyperthyroidism and ophthalmopathy. RNA transcripts served as the template for amplifying TCR beta CDR3 regions. In the first-round RT-PCR of the TCR CDR3, the HTBI primer set was used. MiXCR was run by TCRdb on the multiplex PCR reads, yielding one entry per CDR3 protein. Altogether 350,000 to 400,000 distinct CDR3 sequences are present, about 15% being singletons, with the ten largest covering about 30%. Sample: blood. These receptors all stem from a young woman with Graves' hyperthyroidism.

In its sample, this clonotype was seen a few times. J is TRBJ2-2 and V is TRBV6-1; D is unclear. V was trimmed by 5 bases and J by 4 bases, leaving 11 bases between them. Germline lookup yields CDR1 MNHNS and CDR2 SASEGT. The CDR3 loop spans 14 amino acids. CDR3 amino acids: CASSLDWSTGELFF. The CDR3 region has the DNA TGTGCCAGCAGTTTAGACTGGTCCACCGGGGAGCTGTTTTTT.

This clonotype was counted many times. This chain joins TRBV18 and TRBJ2-2; D is undetermined. Germline V gene data show CDR1 as KGHSH and CDR2 as LQKENI. The CDR3 spans 13 residues. The V gene lost 2 bases and the J gene lost 0 bases, with 1 base spanning the gap. The CDR3 DNA sequence: TGTGCCAGCTCACCATCGAACACCGGGGAGCTGTTTTTT. This codes for CASSPSNTGELFF.

The chain employs TRBV20-1 and TRBJ2-1, with 7 nucleotides matching TRBD2. The CDR3 sequence is 14 residues long. The germline V gene has CDR1 DFQATT and CDR2 SNEGSKA (reference sequence). J gave up 2 bases and V 6 bases, and 7 bases lay outside the gene matches. CDR3 protein: CSAMTSSPYNEQFF. The CDR3 DNA is TGCAGTGCGATGACTAGCTCACCCTACAATGAGCAGTTCTTC.

This clonotype has only a few counts. V usage is TRBV11-2 and J usage is TRBJ1-3; possible D gene TRBD1, 6 bases. Germline V gives CDR1 SGHAT, CDR2 FQNNGV. V lost 2 bases and J lost 0, with 23 bases in between. The CDR3 totals 20 residues. The CDR3 DNA follows: TGTGCCAGCAGCTTAACCAATTCCGACGGGGGGCCCTTCTCTGGAAACACCATATATTTT. Translation: CASSLTNSDGGPFSGNTIYF.

This clonotype was counted at least ten times. The chain is built from TRBV3-1 and TRBJ1-6; D call uncertain. The CDR3 totals 15 residues. Germline V lookup: CDR1 LGHDT, CDR2 YNNKEL (reference sequence). V lost 4 bases and J 0 bases, leaving 7 bases between the germline ends. The CDR3 bases are TGTGCCAGCAGCCGCGGGATCTCCTATAATTCACCCCTCCACTTT. Encoded protein: CASSRGISYNSPLHF.

This clonotype was recorded at least ten times. V is TRBV18 and J is TRBJ2-1; 16 bases are a match to TRBD2. V lost 2 bases to trimming and J lost 9 bases; unmatched junction nucleotides: 4. Germline-derived CDR1 and CDR2 are KGHSH and LQKENI. The CDR3 sequence is 16 residues long. CDR3 nucleotide sequence: TGTGCCAGCTCACCAGGGACTAGCGGGAGGGTAACTGAGCAGTTCTTC. Translating it yields CASSPGTSGRVTEQFF.

This clonotype showed up many times. V usage is TRBV3-1 and J usage is TRBJ2-7; 9 bases match TRBD2. This CDR3 has 15 amino acids. The V segment lost 0 bases and the J segment 5 bases; nucleotides outside the gene matches: 5. Germline CDR1 is LGHDT and CDR2 is YNNKEL (reference sequence). The CDR3 region has the DNA TGTGCCAGCAGCCAAGAGGGCGGGAGGGCCAACGAGCAGTACTTC. It yields the protein CASSQEGGRANEQYF.

This clonotype was recorded many times. In DNA form, the CDR3 reads TGTGCCTGGAGGGAAGCGGGCGTTGGGGAAAAACTGTTTTTT. It encodes CAWREAGVGEKLFF. The chain carries TRBV30 and TRBJ1-4; D remains unclear. Germline assignment: CDR1 GTSNPN and CDR2 SVGIG (reference sequence). The V and J ends lost 3 bases and 8 bases respectively, with 16 bases between them. The CDR3 covers 14 residues.

Details on this clonotype: The junction does not match germline at one end; this may be a read error. This sequence joins TRBV5-5 and TRBJ2-7, with D perhaps matching TRBD1 (6 bases). Germline CDR1 reads SGHKS; CDR2 reads YYEKEE (reference sequence). This CDR3 is 16 amino acids long. CDR3 sequence reads: CASSPLDSASSYEQCF. The CDR3, as DNA: TGTGCCAGCAGCCCCTTGGACAGCGCCAGCTCCTACGAGCAGTGCTTC.

Points on this clonotype: This sequence may be a read error, since a much larger clone differs from it by one base. The genes are TRBV25-1 and TRBJ2-1; D gene uncertain. Between the trimmed V and J ends, which lost 1 base and 4 bases, there was a span of 17 bases. CDR1 is MGHDK, CDR2 SYGVNS, per germline. The CDR3 is made up of 17 amino acids. CDR3: CASSESTETPHYNEQFF. The CDR3 coding sequence is TGTGCCAGCAGTGAATCCACGGAGACCCCCCATTACAATGAGCAGTTCTTC.

This clonotype was observed at least ten times. This chain uses TRBV28 with TRBJ2-7, with D perhaps TRBD1 (6 bases). CDR3 size: 17 residues. CDR1 MDHEN and CDR2 SYDVKM come from the germline V gene. Trimming left V 2 bases short and J 0 bases short, with 17 bases between. This chain's CDR3 is CASSLRLQGPSSYEQYF. The CDR3 DNA is TGTGCCAGCAGTTTACGATTGCAGGGGCCCTCCTCCTACGAGCAGTACTTC.

V is TRBV30 and J is TRBJ2-7; D gene unclear. This CDR3 has 16 residues. The V and J ends lost 0 bases and 3 bases respectively, with 18 bases between them. Germline V gene lookup returns CDR1 GTSNPN and CDR2 SVGIG (reference sequence). The CDR3 loop is CAWSVLGRSNYYEQYF. For the CDR3, the DNA is TGTGCCTGGAGTGTACTGGGCAGGTCTAACTACTACGAGCAGTACTTC.

The rearrangement uses TRBV12-3 or TRBV12-4 and TRBJ1-5, with D perhaps TRBD1 (6 bases). There are 14 residues in the CDR3. Trimming took off 3 bases at V and 7 bases at J, with 13 bases between the two ends. The CDR3 region has the DNA TGTGCCAGCAGTTTGGTGGGGGCCTTACAGCCCCAGCATTTT. This codes for CASSLVGALQPQHF.

The genes are TRBV28 and TRBJ1-6, with TRBD1 as a possible D gene (5 bases). Trimming took off 6 bases at V and 8 bases at J, with 8 bases between the two ends. The CDR3 is 12 residues long. From germline, CDR1 is MDHEN and CDR2 SYDVKM. The CDR3 region has the DNA TGTGCCAGCAGACAGGTCCATTCACCCCTCCACTTT. Translated: CASRQVHSPLHF.

This clonotype was counted a few times. The J gene is TRBJ2-5, the V gene TRBV29-1; D is possibly TRBD1 (5 bases). The CDR3 contains 12 residues. The germline CDR1 and CDR2 sequences are SQVTM and ANQGSEA. The V and J ends lost 3 bases and 3 bases respectively, with 8 bases between them. Here the CDR3 DNA reads TGCAGCGTTGACAGGGCTAAAGAGACCCAGTACTTC. It codes for CSVDRAKETQYF.

This rearrangement joins TRBV6-1 to TRBJ2-7; possible D gene TRBD1, 6 bases. Germline V gives CDR1 MNHNS, CDR2 SASEGT. Trimming took off 6 bases at V and 9 bases at J, with 18 bases between the two ends. CDR3 length: 13 residues. The CDR3 nucleotides are TGTGCCAGCAGGGCGTTGGACAGCCCTCGGCAGTACTTC. This sequence encodes CASRALDSPRQYF.

This clonotype was observed at least ten times. This rearrangement joins TRBV6-1 to TRBJ2-1, with TRBD2 matching over 8 bases. The V gene's germline CDR1 is MNHNS and CDR2 SASEGT. V dropped 6 bases and J dropped 6; count of bases not matched to a gene: 13. The CDR3 has 16 residues. DNA of the CDR3: TGTGCCAGCAGACCCGAAGCGGGAGCATGGGGCAATGAGCAGTTCTTC. This gives the protein CASRPEAGAWGNEQFF.

For the CDR3, the DNA is TGTGCCAGTAGTGAATTAGCGGGAGTCAGCACAGATACGCAGTATTTT. As protein: CASSELAGVSTDTQYF. The chain uses TRBV19 and TRBJ2-3; 9 bases map to TRBD2. The CDR3 extends over 16 amino acids. V was clipped by 5 bases and J by 0 bases; unmatched bases: 6. CDR1 is LNHDA, CDR2 SQIVND, per germline (reference sequence).

The chain employs TRBV9 and TRBJ2-3, with 9 bases aligning to TRBD2. CDR1 and CDR2 from the germline V gene are SGDLS and YYNGEE. With 4 bases clipped from V and 2 bases from J, the junction kept 8 bases outside the gene matches. This CDR3 is built from 16 residues. The CDR3 reads CASSKLAGANTDTQYF. The CDR3 DNA reads as TGTGCCAGCAGCAAATTAGCGGGAGCAAACACAGATACGCAGTATTTT.

This clonotype appeared a single time. The V gene is TRBV5-5, the J gene TRBJ2-1; 10 bases fit TRBD2. This CDR3 region has 15 residues. The V segment lost 3 bases and the J segment 7 bases; nucleotides outside the gene matches: 7. The germline V gene has CDR1 SGHKS and CDR2 YYEKEE (reference sequence). This CDR3 is CASSSYGTSANEQFF. CDR3 coding DNA: TGTGCCAGCAGCTCGTACGGGACTAGCGCGAATGAGCAGTTCTTC.

There are many counts of this clonotype. The chain is built from TRBV4-1 and TRBJ2-5, with D unresolved. V gave up 1 base and J gave up 4 bases, with 13 bases separating them. The CDR3 loop spans 15 amino acids. Germline assignment: CDR1 MGHRA and CDR2 YSYEKL. CDR3 sequence reads: CASSQGTVTGETQYF. In DNA, the CDR3 is TGCGCCAGCAGCCAAGGAACAGTGACGGGAGAGACCCAGTACTTC.

This clonotype showed up many times. V usage is TRBV12-3 or TRBV12-4 and J usage is TRBJ2-3; no reliable D call. Deletions cut 6 bases from V and 5 bases from J, with 18 bases between. The CDR3 runs 15 residues. The DNA for the CDR3 is TGTGCCAGCAGCCGGAGCGCCCCTATTGAAGATACGCAGTATTTT. The encoded protein is CASSRSAPIEDTQYF.

The chain employs TRBV10-2 and TRBJ2-7, with TRBD2 matching over 8 bases. With 4 bases clipped from V and 5 bases from J, the junction kept 19 bases outside the gene matches. CDR1 and CDR2 (germline): WSHSY, SAAADI. The CDR3 is made up of 18 amino acids. The CDR3 sequence is CASSAPDSGISWSNEQYF. The CDR3 bases are TGCGCCAGCAGTGCACCCGATAGCGGGATTTCGTGGAGCAACGAGCAGTACTTC.

This clonotype was recorded many times. The chain joins TRBV28 to TRBJ2-1; TRBD2 is a possible D gene (6 bases). The germline V and J ends were trimmed by 5 bases and 6 bases, with 14 bases remaining between them. Germline lookup yields CDR1 MDHEN and CDR2 SYDVKM. There are 14 residues in the CDR3. The CDR3 is CASSGGSGVNEQFF. The CDR3 DNA reads TGTGCCAGCAGTGGGGGATCGGGGGTCAATGAGCAGTTCTTC.

This clonotype was found a few times. The J gene is TRBJ2-1, the V gene TRBV7-9; D remains ambiguous. Germline loops: CDR1 SEHNR, CDR2 FQNEAQ (reference sequence). V was shortened by 3 bases and J by 5 bases, with 14 bases between the two germline ends. CDR3 length equals 15 residues. The CDR3 loop reads CASSFSLARNNEQFF. The DNA for the CDR3 is TGTGCCAGCAGCTTCAGTTTGGCGAGGAACAATGAGCAGTTCTTC. The full variable domain, with the rest looked up from reference TRBV7-9 and TRBJ2-1, is DTGVSQNPRHKITKRGQNVTFRCDPISEHNRLYWYRQTLGQGPEFLTYFQNEAQLEKSRLLSDRFSAERPKGSFSTLEIQRTEQGDSAMYLCASSFSLARNNEQFFGPGTRLTVL.

Details on this clonotype: One end of the junction varies from germline; a read error may be responsible. The J gene is TRBJ2-1, the V gene TRBV11-2; TRBD2 matches at 8 bases. Germline assignment: CDR1 SGHAT and CDR2 FQNNGV. The CDR3 is 16 amino acids. The DNA of the CDR3 is TGTGCCAACAGCTTGACTAGCGAAAGTCTTTTGTATGAGCAGTTCTTC. Residues: CANSLTSESLLYEQFF. The full variable domain, rest sourced from reference TRBV11-2 and TRBJ2-1, is EAGVAQSPRYKIIEKRQSVAFWCNPISGHATLYWYQQILGQGPKLLIQFQNNGVVDDSQLPKDRFSAERLKGVDSTLKIQPAKLEDSAVYLCANSLTSESLLYEQFFGPGTRLTVL.

In this sample, this clonotype turned up many times. The chain uses TRBV28 and TRBJ2-3, with 8 positions matching TRBD2. Trimming cost V 6 bases and J 3 bases; bases outside gene matches: 8. The CDR3 has 15 residues. The V gene's germline CDR1 is MDHEN and CDR2 SYDVKM. CDR3 residues: CASRLQAGETDTQYF. The DNA for the CDR3 is TGTGCCAGCAGATTGCAAGCGGGAGAAACAGATACGCAGTATTTT. Full variable domain (outside the CDR3, taken from reference TRBV28 and TRBJ2-3): DVKVTQSSRYLVKRTGEKVFLECVQDMDHENMFWYRQDPGLGLRLIYFSYDVKMKEKGDIPEGYSVSREKKERFSLILESASTNQTSMYLCASRLQAGETDTQYFGPGTRLTVL.